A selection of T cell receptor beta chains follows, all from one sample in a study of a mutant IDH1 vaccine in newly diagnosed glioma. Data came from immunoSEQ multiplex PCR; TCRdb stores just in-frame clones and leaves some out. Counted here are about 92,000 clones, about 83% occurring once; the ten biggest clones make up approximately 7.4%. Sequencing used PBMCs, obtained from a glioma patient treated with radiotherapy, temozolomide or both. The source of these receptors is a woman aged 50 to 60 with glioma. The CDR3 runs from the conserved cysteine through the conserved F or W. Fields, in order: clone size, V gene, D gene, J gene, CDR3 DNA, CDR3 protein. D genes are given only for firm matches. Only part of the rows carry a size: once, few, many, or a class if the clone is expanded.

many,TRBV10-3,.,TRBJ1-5,TGTGCCATCAGTGAGGGCGGCCTTACTCCCCAGCATTTT,CAISEGGLTPQHF
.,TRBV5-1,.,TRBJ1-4,TGCGCCAGCAGCTTCCAGGGCGGAACTAATGAAAAACTGTTTTTT,CASSFQGGTNEKLFF
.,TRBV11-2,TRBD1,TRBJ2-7,TGTGCCAGCAGCGGACAGGGCCGGGGATACGAGCAGTACTTC,CASSGQGRGYEQYF
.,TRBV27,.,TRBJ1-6,TGTGCCAGCAGTCTAGGACGGAATTCACCCCTCCACTTT,CASSLGRNSPLHF
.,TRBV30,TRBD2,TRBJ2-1,TGTGCCTGGAGTGTAATGGGCGGGGGGGCCCCAAATGAGCAGTTCTTC,CAWSVMGGGAPNEQFF
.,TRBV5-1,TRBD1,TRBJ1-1,TGCGCCAGCAGCGGGAGGGAAGGGACAGGGGATTTCTTT,CASSGREGTGDFF
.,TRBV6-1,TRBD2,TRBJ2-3,TGTGCCAGCAGTGCCGGTGGAGCGGGGGGACCCACAGATACGCAGTATTTT,CASSAGGAGGPTDTQYF
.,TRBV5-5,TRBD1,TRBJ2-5,TGTGCCAGCAGCTTGGTCGGGACAGGGGGAGGTGAGACCCAGTACTTC,CASSLVGTGGGETQYF
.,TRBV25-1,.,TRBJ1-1,TGTGCCAGCAGTGAGGAGTACAGGGTGGGTGCAGCTTTCTTT,CASSEEYRVGAAFF
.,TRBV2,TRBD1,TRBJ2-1,TGTGCCAGCAGTGAATTAACAGGGGTGGGAAATGAGCAGTTCTTC,CASSELTGVGNEQFF
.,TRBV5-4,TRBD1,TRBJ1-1,TGTGCCAGCAGCCTGGACAGGAACCAACCACTGGGGACTGAAGCTTTCTTT,CASSLDRNQPLGTEAFF
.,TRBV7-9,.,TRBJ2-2,TGTGCCGGGGGGAACAGGGACGTGAACACCGGGGAGCTGTTTTTT,CAGGNRDVNTGELFF
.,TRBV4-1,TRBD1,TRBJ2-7,TGCGCCAGCAGCCAAGGACAGGGGGACTCCTACGAGCAGTACTTC,CASSQGQGDSYEQYF
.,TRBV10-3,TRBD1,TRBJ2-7,TGTGCCATCAGTGAGTCTGTTACAGGGGGCGGCTACGAGCAGTACTTC,CAISESVTGGGYEQYF
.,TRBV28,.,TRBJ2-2,TGTGCCAGCTCGAGCGGAGGAGCGAACACCGGGGAGCTGTTTTTT,CASSSGGANTGELFF
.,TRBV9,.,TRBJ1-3,TGTGCCAGCAGCGTAGGAACAGCCTCTGGAAACACCATATATTTT,CASSVGTASGNTIYF
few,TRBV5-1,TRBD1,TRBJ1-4,TGCGCCAGCAGCTTAAGACAGGGAGGAGAAAAACTGTTTTTT,CASSLRQGGEKLFF
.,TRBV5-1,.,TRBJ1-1,TGCGCCAGCAGGGCAGGCAACACTGAAGCTTTCTTT,CASRAGNTEAFF
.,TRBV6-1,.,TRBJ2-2,TGTGCCAGCAGGAACAGGGGGGGGATCACCGGGGAGCTGTTTTTT,CASRNRGGITGELFF
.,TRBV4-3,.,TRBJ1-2,TGCGCCAGCAGCCAAGATGCGACAGGAGGGGGATATGGCTACACCTTC,CASSQDATGGGYGYTF
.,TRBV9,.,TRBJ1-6,TGTGCCAGCAGCATCGAGGGACTACCGGATTCACCCCTCCACTTT,CASSIEGLPDSPLHF
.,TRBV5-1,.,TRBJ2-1,TGCGCCAGCAGCTTGGAGGAGGGGGCTTCCTACAATGAGCAGTTCTTC,CASSLEEGASYNEQFF
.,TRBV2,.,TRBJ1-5,TGTGCCAGCCAAGGGGGAGGGGACTATAGCAATCAGCCCCAGCATTTT,CASQGGGDYSNQPQHF
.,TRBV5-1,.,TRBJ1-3,TGCGCCAGCAGACGCCGCGGAACCGGGACAACCGGAAACACCATATATTTT,CASRRRGTGTTGNTIYF
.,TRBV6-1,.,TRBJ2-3,TGTGCCAGCTCAAGTCACACAGATACGCAGTATTTT,CASSSHTDTQYF
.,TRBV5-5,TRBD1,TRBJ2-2,TGTGCCAGCAGCTCCGGGACAGGGAACACCGGGGAGCTGTTTTTT,CASSSGTGNTGELFF
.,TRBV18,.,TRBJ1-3,TGTGCCAGCTCTGACACCGGGACCCTAAGTCTAAACACCATATATTTT,CASSDTGTLSLNTIYF
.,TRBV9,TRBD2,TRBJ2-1,TGTGCCAGCACCCTTAGCGGGAAAGACAATGAGCAGTTCTTC,CASTLSGKDNEQFF
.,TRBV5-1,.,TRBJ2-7,TGCGCCAGCAGCTTGGTGGCTGTCGACGAGCAGTACTTC,CASSLVAVDEQYF
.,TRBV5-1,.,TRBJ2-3,TGCGCCAGCAGCTTGAACATCCTTGGCACAGATACGCAGTATTTT,CASSLNILGTDTQYF